These 19 T cell receptor beta chains were all obtained from the same sample, sequenced in a study of breast tumors, draining lymph nodes, adjacent tissues. TCRdb analysed the multiplex PCR reads with MiXCR anew, one entry per CDR3 protein. This table has over 10,000 distinct CDR3 sequences, 55% to 75% appearing once. The sequenced sample consisted of tumor-adjacent breast tissue. These receptor sequences come from a female donor with breast cancer. Some clones in this sample may be carry-over from other donors' samples.

As to this clonotype: An end of the junction differs from the germline gene, which may be a read error. The genes are TRBV3-1 and TRBJ1-2; D is possibly TRBD1 (6 bases). The CDR3 is 14 residues long. Germline V CDR1 and CDR2: LGHDT, YNNKEL (reference sequence). In nucleotides, the CDR3 is TGTGCCAGCAGCAGACTCCGGGACAACTACGGCTACACCTTC. This translates into CASSRLRDNYGYTF.

The CDR3 region is CASSEGLNNEKLFF. CDR3 nucleotides: TGCGCCAGCAGCGAGGGTCTGAACAATGAAAAACTGTTTTTT. The chain combines TRBV5-1 with TRBJ1-4, with D unclear. CDR1 SGHRS and CDR2 YFSETQ come from the germline V gene. V was clipped by 4 bases and J by 5 bases, with 12 bases between them. This CDR3 is built from 14 residues.

This chain joins TRBV20-1 and TRBJ1-5, with 9 bases matching TRBD1. With 3 bases clipped from V and 2 bases from J, the junction kept 8 bases outside the gene matches. CDR1 is DFQATT and CDR2 is SNEGSKA in the germline V gene (reference sequence). CDR3 length: 16 amino acids. DNA of the CDR3: TGCAGTGCTAGGGCCGGCAGGACAGGGGGCAATCAGCCCCAGCATTTT. Its translation is CSARAGRTGGNQPQHF.

This chain joins TRBV24-1 and TRBJ2-5, with D maybe TRBD1 (6 bases). CDR3 length: 22 amino acids. Germline V CDR1 and CDR2: KGHDR, SFDVKD. V was trimmed by 0 bases and J by 4 bases, leaving 32 bases between them. CDR3 nucleotides: TGTGCCACCAGTGATTTGCATGGACACGTCAAGGCATATAGGAGAGGGGGAGAGACCCAGTACTTC. Residues: CATSDLHGHVKAYRRGGETQYF.

In its sample, this clonotype is medium-sized (0.01 to 0.1%). DNA of the CDR3: TGTGCCAGCAGCGTCCAGCTGAGCTCTGGAAACACCATATATTTT. This gives the protein CASSVQLSSGNTIYF. This sequence joins TRBV14 and TRBJ1-3; D gene ambiguous. This CDR3 has 15 amino acids. The germline CDR1 and CDR2 sequences are SGHDN and FVKESK. Trimming removed 5 bases at V and 0 bases at J, with 11 bases between.

In this sample, this clonotype turned up many times. The DNA for the CDR3 is TGTGCCAGCAGCCAAGACCGTAGCGGCTCCTACGAGCAGTACTTC. Protein sequence: CASSQDRSGSYEQYF. This chain links TRBV4-2 with TRBJ2-7; D possibly corresponds to TRBD2 (6 bases). The V gene's germline CDR1 is LGHNA and CDR2 YNFKEQ. Trimming shortened V by 0 bases and J by 0 bases, and 9 bases separated the two germline ends. The length of the CDR3 is 15 residues.

This clonotype is deemed medium-sized. The CDR3 spells CSVGSSGSLQYEQYF. Here the CDR3 DNA reads TGCAGTGTTGGTTCGTCGGGGAGTTTGCAGTACGAGCAGTACTTC. J is TRBJ2-7 and V is TRBV20-1, with D possibly being TRBD2 (5 bases). This CDR3 contains 15 residues. The V end was cut by 7 bases, the J end by 4 bases, with 23 bases between. Germline V gene sequence: CDR1 DFQATT, CDR2 SNEGSKA (reference sequence).

The genes are TRBV14 and TRBJ2-7; D remains unclear. CDR1 and CDR2 from the germline V gene are SGHDN and FVKESK. The V and J ends lost 5 bases and 6 bases respectively, with 17 bases between them. The CDR3 spans 14 residues. CDR3 sequence (DNA): TGTGCCAGCAGCTGGTCAGCTTCGGTAAGCGAGCAGTACTTC. It encodes CASSWSASVSEQYF. Complete variable domain (other parts from reference TRBV14 and TRBJ2-7): EAGVTQFPSHSVIEKGQTVTLRCDPISGHDNLYWYRRVMGKEIKFLLHFVKESKQDESGMPNNRFLAERTGGTYSTLKVQPAELEDSGVYFCASSWSASVSEQYFGPGTRLTVT.

This clonotype came up once. This chain connects TRBV7-2 to TRBJ1-2; D is ambiguous. The CDR3 loop spans 12 amino acids. The V and J ends lost 5 bases and 2 bases respectively, with 6 bases between them. The V gene's germline CDR1 is SGHTA and CDR2 FQGNSA. The CDR3 nucleotides are TGTGCCAGCAGCCCAACCAACTATGGCTACACCTTC. Its translation: CASSPTNYGYTF.

The rearrangement joins TRBV6-1 to TRBJ2-3, with TRBD2 matching over 12 bases. The CDR3 extends over 15 amino acids. V was clipped by 5 bases and J by 5 bases; unmatched bases: 5. Germline CDR1 reads MNHNS; CDR2 reads SASEGT. CDR3 sequence: CASSTSGRRGDTQYF. The DNA of the CDR3 is TGTGCCAGCAGTACTAGCGGGAGGCGGGGAGATACGCAGTATTTT.

A word on this clonotype: The CDR3 does not close with the conserved phenylalanine or tryptophan, likely indicating a read error. Because the CDR3's place on the DNA is in doubt, the DNA is left out and the CDR3 is given as listed by TCRdb. The chain has TRBV5-1 and TRBJ2-2. Germline loops: CDR1 SGHRS, CDR2 YFSETQ. The CDR3 extends over 10 residues, inclusive of both ends. This CDR3 is CASSLAGSRV.

This clonotype appeared many times. The chain combines TRBV13 with TRBJ2-1, with D possibly being TRBD2 (6 bases). The V gene's germline CDR1 is PRHDT and CDR2 FYEKMQ (reference sequence). The CDR3 totals 15 residues. The ends were cut back, 0 bases at V and 0 bases at J, with 6 bases in the middle. The CDR3: CASSLGRGSYNEQFF. CDR3 bases: TGTGCCAGCAGCTTAGGGCGGGGCTCCTACAATGAGCAGTTCTTC.

Many counts were recorded for this clonotype. V usage is TRBV20-1 and J usage is TRBJ2-3, with TRBD2 matching 7 bases. The CDR3 contains 13 residues. CDR1 is DFQATT, CDR2 SNEGSKA, per germline (reference sequence). Germline trimming cut 3 bases from V and 6 bases from J; bases unmatched to any gene: 6. The CDR3 nucleotides are TGCAGTGCTAGGGCTAGCGGAAGGGATACGCAGTATTTT. Residues: CSARASGRDTQYF.

The V call is TRBV11-1, the J call TRBJ2-3; D is uncertain. Germline assignment: CDR1 SGHAT and CDR2 FQDESV (reference sequence). Trimming pared 2 bases from V and 4 bases from J, leaving 7 bases between. This CDR3 contains 13 residues. The CDR3 sequence is CASSLSSADTQYF. In DNA, the CDR3 is TGTGCCAGCAGCTTAAGTAGTGCAGATACGCAGTATTTT.

The chain is built from TRBV6-5 and TRBJ2-2; D unresolved. Germline loops: CDR1 MNHEY, CDR2 SVGAGI. The germline V and J ends were trimmed by 0 bases and 5 bases, with 7 bases remaining between them. The CDR3 length is 14 residues. The CDR3 DNA is TGTGCCAGCAGTTACTCCCCGACAACCGGGGAGCTGTTTTTT. Encoded protein: CASSYSPTTGELFF.

This clonotype counts as medium-sized (0.01 to 0.1%). V gene TRBV6-6 combines with J gene TRBJ1-6, with 8 positions matching TRBD1. V trimming: 7 bases; J trimming: 8 bases; junction bases outside the gene matches: 10. This CDR3 spans 15 amino acids. Germline-derived CDR1 and CDR2 are MNHNY and SVGAGI (reference sequence). The CDR3 reads CASTYPRGRDSPLHF. DNA for the CDR3: TGTGCCAGCACCTACCCCAGGGGGCGGGATTCACCCCTCCACTTT.

This clonotype was counted ten times or more. The chain combines TRBV4-3 with TRBJ2-7; TRBD1 agrees at 8 bases. Trimming at V came to 1 base and at J to 3 bases, leaving 5 bases not matched to a gene. There are 15 residues in the CDR3. Looked up from germline, CDR1 is LGHNA and CDR2 is YSLEER. The CDR3 reads CASSQGGQGNYEQYF. The CDR3, as DNA: TGCGCCAGCAGCCAAGGTGGACAGGGAAACTACGAGCAGTACTTC.

The rearrangement uses TRBV4-1 and TRBJ2-7; TRBD1 agrees at 7 bases. Germline V CDR1 and CDR2: MGHRA, YSYEKL. J was trimmed by 5 bases and V by 1 base; bases with no gene match: 14. The CDR3 totals 17 residues. The CDR3 is CASSQVLTGVGGHEQYF. CDR3 coding DNA: TGCGCCAGCAGCCAAGTATTAACAGGGGTTGGGGGTCACGAGCAGTACTTC.

This clonotype has a count of ten or more. The J gene is TRBJ2-1, the V gene TRBV15; 10 positions match TRBD1. CDR3 size: 15 residues. With V trimmed by 2 bases and J by 6 bases, 4 bases remained unmatched. The germline V gene has CDR1 LNHNV and CDR2 YYDKDF (reference sequence). CDR3 residues: CATSRHRQGANEQFF. The DNA of the CDR3 is TGTGCCACCAGCAGACACCGACAGGGGGCCAATGAGCAGTTCTTC.